The 9 T cell receptor beta chains reported below all come from one sample, sequenced in a study of CD4 T cell repertoires in COVID-19. Profiled with immunoSEQ multiplex PCR; TCRdb holds only in-frame clones, not every one. The table includes 20,000 to 25,000 clones, about nine tenths detected once. The memory T cells were sequenced right after ex vivo isolation, without culture. The sample in question was central memory CD4+ T cells from blood, obtained before the COVID-19 pandemic. Receptor source: a human donor who had COVID-19.

The rearrangement links TRBV6-5 to TRBJ2-7; perhaps TRBD1 as D (6 bases). V dropped 0 bases and J dropped 4 bases, with 13 bases sitting between them. CDR1 MNHEY and CDR2 SVGAGI come from the germline V gene. The length of the CDR3 is 15 residues. The CDR3 DNA reads TGTGCCAGCAGTTACTCGGGACAAAGAGGGTACGAGCAGTACTTC. This gives the protein CASSYSGQRGYEQYF.

This clone was seen a handful of times. The chain links TRBV6-6 to TRBJ2-7, with 7 bases lining up with TRBD1. Losses at the gene ends were 2 bases for V and 3 bases for J; bases not matched to a gene: 1. The CDR3 loop spans 13 amino acids. Germline values: CDR1 MNHNY, CDR2 SVGAGI (reference sequence). In nucleotides, the CDR3 is TGTGCCAGCAGTTACAGACAGGGCTACGAGCAGTACTTC. Translating gives CASSYRQGYEQYF.

This clone came up once. The rearrangement links TRBV19 to TRBJ1-2; 8 bases are shared with TRBD1. V was clipped by 2 bases and J by 4 bases; unmatched bases: 6. Germline V gene lookup returns CDR1 LNHDA and CDR2 SQIVND (reference sequence). This CDR3 is 15 amino acids long. The CDR3 region is CASSILDRAGYGYTF. CDR3 in DNA: TGTGCCAGTAGTATATTGGACAGGGCGGGCTATGGCTACACCTTC.

The J gene is TRBJ2-2, the V gene TRBV9, with D possibly TRBD2 on 5 matching bases. CDR1 and CDR2 (germline): SGDLS, YYNGEE. The CDR3 covers 14 residues. V was cut by 7 bases and J by 4 bases, with 14 bases left in between. CDR3 region: CASQDSPGTGELFF. CDR3 DNA sequence: TGTGCCAGCCAGGACTCACCAGGCACCGGGGAGCTGTTTTTT.

The chain combines TRBV7-9 with TRBJ2-2, with 9 bases matching TRBD2. Germline values: CDR1 SEHNR, CDR2 FQNEAQ (reference sequence). The CDR3 is made up of 15 amino acids. V was pared by 2 bases and J by 7 bases, with 5 bases of the junction left unmatched. In DNA, the CDR3 is TGTGCCAGCAGCTTACTTAGCGGGAGCGACGGGGAGCTGTTTTTT. Translation gives CASSLLSGSDGELFF.

The chain couples TRBV12-5 to TRBJ1-5, with 8 bases identical to TRBD1. V dropped 9 bases and J dropped 0; count of bases not matched to a gene: 10. The CDR3 loop spans 16 amino acids. From germline, CDR1 is LGHNT and CDR2 FRNRAP. The CDR3 nucleotides read TGTGCTAGCACACAGGGGGTTCCCAATAGCAATCAGCCCCAGCATTTT. This gives the protein CASTQGVPNSNQPQHF.

V usage is TRBV6-1 and J usage is TRBJ1-1; 8 bases map to TRBD1. Germline V gene data show CDR1 as MNHNS and CDR2 as SASEGT. With 8 bases clipped from V and 3 bases from J, the junction kept 8 bases outside the gene matches. CDR3 length equals 14 residues. CDR3 protein: CASEEPGGYTEAFF. The CDR3, as DNA: TGTGCCAGCGAGGAGCCAGGGGGCTACACTGAAGCTTTCTTT.

The chain combines TRBV11-2 with TRBJ2-5; 7 bases agree with TRBD1. Germline assignment: CDR1 SGHAT and CDR2 FQNNGV. CDR3 length: 16 residues. The ends lost 5 bases at V and 1 base at J; junction bases unmatched: 10. CDR3 loop: CASSEGAGAIQETQYF. In DNA, the CDR3 is TGTGCCAGCAGCGAGGGGGCAGGGGCTATCCAAGAGACCCAGTACTTC.

The chain links TRBV5-8 to TRBJ1-2; 11 nucleotides align to TRBD1. This CDR3 has 17 residues. In germline, CDR1 is SGHTS, CDR2 YDEGEE. V was clipped by 3 bases and J by 4 bases; unmatched bases: 11. Here the CDR3 DNA reads TGTGCCAGCAGCTCGACCGGGACAGGGGGTCCCCTCTATGGCTACACCTTC. Protein sequence: CASSSTGTGGPLYGYTF. The complete variable domain, with remaining parts taken from reference TRBV5-8 and TRBJ1-2, reads EAGVTQSPTHLIKTRGQQATLRCSPISGHTSVYWYQQALGLGLQFLLWYDEGEERNRGNFPPRFSGRQFPNYSSELNVNALELEDSALYLCASSSTGTGGPLYGYTFGSGTRLTVV.